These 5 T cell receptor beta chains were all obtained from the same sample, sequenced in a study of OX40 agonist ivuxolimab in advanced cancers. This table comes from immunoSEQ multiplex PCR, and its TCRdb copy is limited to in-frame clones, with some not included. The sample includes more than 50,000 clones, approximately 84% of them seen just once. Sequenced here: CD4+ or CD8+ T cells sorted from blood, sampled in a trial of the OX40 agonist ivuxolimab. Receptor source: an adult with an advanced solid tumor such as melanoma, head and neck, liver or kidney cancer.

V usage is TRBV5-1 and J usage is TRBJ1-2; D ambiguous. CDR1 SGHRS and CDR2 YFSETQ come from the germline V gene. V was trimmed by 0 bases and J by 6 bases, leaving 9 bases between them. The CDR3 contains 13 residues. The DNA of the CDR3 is TGCGCCAGCAGCTTGGCACCGGGTGATGGCTACACCTTC. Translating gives CASSLAPGDGYTF. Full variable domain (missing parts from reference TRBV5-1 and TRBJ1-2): KAGVTQTPRYLIKTRGQQVTLSCSPISGHRSVSWYQQTPGQGLQFLFEYFSETQRNKGNFPGRFSGRQFSNSRSEMNVSTLELGDSALYLCASSLAPGDGYTFGSGTRLTVV.

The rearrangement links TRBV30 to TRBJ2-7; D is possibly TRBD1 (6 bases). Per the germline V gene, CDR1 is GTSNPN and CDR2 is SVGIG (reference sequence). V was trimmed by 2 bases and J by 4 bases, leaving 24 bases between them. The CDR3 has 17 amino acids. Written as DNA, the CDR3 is TGTGCCTGGAGTCGAGAAAACCGGGACACTCGCCCTTACGAGCAGTACTTC. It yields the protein CAWSRENRDTRPYEQYF.

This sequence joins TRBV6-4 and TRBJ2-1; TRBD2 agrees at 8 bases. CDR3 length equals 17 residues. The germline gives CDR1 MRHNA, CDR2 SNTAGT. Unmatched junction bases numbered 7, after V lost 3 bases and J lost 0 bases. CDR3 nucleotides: TGTGCCAGCAGTGATGATTTAGCGGGGAGCTCCTACAATGAGCAGTTCTTC. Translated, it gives CASSDDLAGSSYNEQFF.

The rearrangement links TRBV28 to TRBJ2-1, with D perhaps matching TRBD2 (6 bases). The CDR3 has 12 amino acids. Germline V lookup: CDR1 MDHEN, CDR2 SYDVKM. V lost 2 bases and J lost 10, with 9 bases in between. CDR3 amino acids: CASSLGGGEQFF. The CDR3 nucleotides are TGTGCCAGCAGTTTAGGAGGAGGGGAGCAGTTCTTC.

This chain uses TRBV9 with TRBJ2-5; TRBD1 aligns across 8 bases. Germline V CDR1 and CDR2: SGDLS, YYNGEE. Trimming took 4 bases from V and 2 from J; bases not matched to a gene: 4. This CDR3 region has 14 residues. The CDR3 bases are TGTGCCAGCAGCCCCCGGACAGGGCAAGAGACCCAGTACTTC. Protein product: CASSPRTGQETQYF.